The rows below give T cell receptor beta chains drawn from one sample of a study of T cell responses to AZD1222 COVID-19 vaccine. The repertoire was sequenced with immunoSEQ multiplex PCR; TCRdb's copy has only in-frame clones and lacks some. The sample carries 100,000 or so clones, roughly 91% recorded once. The sample was peripheral blood, taken on day 0 of AZD1222 vaccination. The receptors stem from an adult in good health. The CDR3 runs from the conserved cysteine through the conserved F or W. The order of the fields is CDR3 protein, CDR3 DNA, clone size, CDR3 length, J gene, V gene, D gene. The D gene is left open where the match is weak. Size is stated for part of the rows, as once, few or many counts, or as a class when the clone is expanded.

CDR3aa: CASSPRFTRSYNEQFF
CDR3nt: TGTGCCAGCAGCCCACGTTTTACTCGCTCCTACAATGAGCAGTTCTTC
abundance: -
len: 16
j_gene: TRBJ2-1
v_gene: TRBV7-3
d_gene: -

CDR3aa: CASSVDIQGTAGELFF
CDR3nt: TGTGCCAGCAGCGTCGATATCCAGGGGACCGCCGGGGAGCTGTTTTTT
abundance: -
len: 16
j_gene: TRBJ2-2
v_gene: TRBV9
d_gene: -

CDR3aa: CASSIVDSTDTQYF
CDR3nt: TGTGCCAGTAGTATAGTGGACAGCACAGATACGCAGTATTTT
abundance: -
len: 14
j_gene: TRBJ2-3
v_gene: TRBV19
d_gene: -

CDR3aa: CASSLTFGPRRGTQYF
CDR3nt: TGTGCCAGCAGCTTAACGTTCGGACCTCGGAGAGGGACCCAGTACTTC
abundance: few
len: 16
j_gene: TRBJ2-5
v_gene: TRBV7-3
d_gene: -

CDR3aa: CASSQVRGRQYF
CDR3nt: TGTGCCAGCAGCCAGGTCCGAGGTCGGCAGTACTTC
abundance: -
len: 12
j_gene: TRBJ2-7
v_gene: TRBV3-1/TRBV3-2
d_gene: -

CDR3aa: CASSLGDRGSTDTQYF
CDR3nt: TGCGCCAGCAGCTTGGGAGACAGGGGAAGCACAGATACGCAGTATTTT
abundance: few
len: 16
j_gene: TRBJ2-3
v_gene: TRBV5-1
d_gene: TRBD1

CDR3aa: CATSRDSWGRPGELFF
CDR3nt: TGTGCCACCAGCAGAGATTCGTGGGGTCGGCCCGGGGAGCTGTTTTTT
abundance: few
len: 16
j_gene: TRBJ2-2
v_gene: TRBV15
d_gene: -

CDR3aa: CASSPGGRNTEAFF
CDR3nt: TGTGCCAGCAGCCCAGGAGGACGGAACACTGAAGCTTTCTTT
abundance: -
len: 14
j_gene: TRBJ1-1
v_gene: TRBV4-2
d_gene: -

CDR3aa: CASSLPRNSPLHF
CDR3nt: TGTGCCAGCAGCTTGCCGCGTAATTCACCCCTCCACTTT
abundance: -
len: 13
j_gene: TRBJ1-6
v_gene: TRBV7-8
d_gene: -

CDR3aa: CASSISAGGYGYTF
CDR3nt: TGTGCCAGTAGTATCTCGGCGGGGGGCTATGGCTACACCTTC
abundance: -
len: 14
j_gene: TRBJ1-2
v_gene: TRBV19
d_gene: -

CDR3aa: CASSLNSQGYTF
CDR3nt: TGTGCCAGCAGCTTGAATTCACAGGGCTACACCTTC
abundance: -
len: 12
j_gene: TRBJ1-2
v_gene: TRBV5-8
d_gene: -

CDR3aa: CASRRDFRYEQYF
CDR3nt: TGTGCCAGCAGGCGGGACTTCCGCTACGAGCAGTACTTC
abundance: -
len: 13
j_gene: TRBJ2-7
v_gene: TRBV27
d_gene: -

CDR3aa: CASSQDGAQGNGYTF
CDR3nt: TGTGCCAGCAGCCAAGATGGGGCACAGGGGAATGGCTACACCTTC
abundance: -
len: 15
j_gene: TRBJ1-2
v_gene: TRBV4-2
d_gene: TRBD1

CDR3aa: CASTPRRGGYTF
CDR3nt: TGTGCCAGCACCCCAAGAAGGGGGGGCTACACCTTC
abundance: -
len: 12
j_gene: TRBJ1-2
v_gene: TRBV6-5
d_gene: -

CDR3aa: CASRPGQINTEAFF
CDR3nt: TGTGCCAGCAGGCCCGGGCAGATAAACACTGAAGCTTTCTTT
abundance: -
len: 14
j_gene: TRBJ1-1
v_gene: TRBV6-6
d_gene: -

CDR3aa: CATSPQGGQPQHF
CDR3nt: TGTGCCACCAGTCCCCAGGGCGGTCAGCCCCAGCATTTT
abundance: -
len: 13
j_gene: TRBJ1-5
v_gene: TRBV24-1
d_gene: -

CDR3aa: CASGRGSGTDTQYF
CDR3nt: TGTGCCAGCGGGCGGGGCTCCGGCACAGATACGCAGTATTTT
abundance: few
len: 14
j_gene: TRBJ2-3
v_gene: TRBV9
d_gene: -

CDR3aa: CASSLSWGQYSNQPQHF
CDR3nt: TGTGCCAGCAGTTTATCCTGGGGACAGTATAGCAATCAGCCCCAGCATTTT
abundance: -
len: 17
j_gene: TRBJ1-5
v_gene: TRBV28
d_gene: TRBD1

CDR3aa: CASSPDRGFSEAFF
CDR3nt: TGTGCCAGCAGTCCTGACAGGGGTTTTTCTGAAGCTTTCTTT
abundance: -
len: 14
j_gene: TRBJ1-1
v_gene: TRBV6-5
d_gene: TRBD1

CDR3aa: CASSQEWDTGHNQPQHF
CDR3nt: TGTGCCAGCAGCCAAGAGTGGGATACAGGGCACAATCAGCCCCAGCATTTT
abundance: few
len: 17
j_gene: TRBJ1-5
v_gene: TRBV3-1/TRBV3-2
d_gene: -

CDR3aa: CASSQDLTGDNYGYTF
CDR3nt: TGTGCCAGCAGCCAAGATCTGACAGGAGATAACTATGGCTACACCTTC
abundance: -
len: 16
j_gene: TRBJ1-2
v_gene: TRBV3-1/TRBV3-2
d_gene: -

CDR3aa: CAISEGPRGTFNQPQHF
CDR3nt: TGTGCCATCAGTGAGGGACCCCGAGGGACGTTCAATCAGCCCCAGCATTTT
abundance: -
len: 17
j_gene: TRBJ1-5
v_gene: TRBV10-3
d_gene: -

CDR3aa: CASSQGGYGNQPQHF
CDR3nt: TGCGCCAGCAGCCAAGGCGGCTACGGCAATCAGCCCCAGCATTTT
abundance: -
len: 15
j_gene: TRBJ1-5
v_gene: TRBV4-1
d_gene: -

CDR3aa: CASSFDRESEAFF
CDR3nt: TGTGCCAGCAGCTTTGACAGGGAATCTGAAGCTTTCTTT
abundance: -
len: 13
j_gene: TRBJ1-1
v_gene: TRBV7-2
d_gene: TRBD1

CDR3aa: CASSQVGGRTEAFF
CDR3nt: TGCGCCAGCAGCCAAGTAGGGGGGCGCACTGAAGCTTTCTTT
abundance: -
len: 14
j_gene: TRBJ1-1
v_gene: TRBV4-1
d_gene: -

CDR3aa: CASSHWTGPDGYTF
CDR3nt: TGTGCCAGCAGCCATTGGACAGGGCCGGATGGCTACACCTTC
abundance: -
len: 14
j_gene: TRBJ1-2
v_gene: TRBV3-1/TRBV3-2
d_gene: TRBD1

CDR3aa: CASSPRSGRGRNEKLFF
CDR3nt: TGTGCCAGCAGCCCCCGCTCCGGCCGGGGGAGAAATGAAAAACTGTTTTTT
abundance: -
len: 17
j_gene: TRBJ1-4
v_gene: TRBV7-9
d_gene: -

CDR3aa: CASSERTGGVKAFF
CDR3nt: TGCGCCAGCAGCGAAAGGACAGGGGGCGTAAAAGCTTTCTTT
abundance: -
len: 14
j_gene: TRBJ1-1
v_gene: TRBV5-1
d_gene: TRBD1

CDR3aa: CATRRVLSSGNTIYF
CDR3nt: TGTGCCACCAGGAGGGTCCTGAGCTCTGGAAACACCATATATTTT
abundance: once
len: 15
j_gene: TRBJ1-3
v_gene: TRBV19
d_gene: -

CDR3aa: CASSPRMRGNPYEQYF
CDR3nt: TGTGCCAGCAGCCCTAGGATGCGGGGGAATCCCTACGAGCAGTACTTC
abundance: -
len: 16
j_gene: TRBJ2-7
v_gene: TRBV6-2/TRBV6-3
d_gene: TRBD2

CDR3aa: CASSKLTENSPLHF
CDR3nt: TGTGCCAGCAGTAAATTGACAGAGAATTCACCCCTCCACTTT
abundance: -
len: 14
j_gene: TRBJ1-6
v_gene: TRBV2
d_gene: -

CDR3aa: CASSYSRNTEAFF
CDR3nt: TGTGCCAGCAGTTACTCGCGGAACACTGAAGCTTTCTTT
abundance: -
len: 13
j_gene: TRBJ1-1
v_gene: TRBV6-5
d_gene: -

CDR3aa: CASSSQQVGGNTIYF
CDR3nt: TGTGCCAGCAGCTCCCAACAGGTCGGTGGAAACACCATATATTTT
abundance: -
len: 15
j_gene: TRBJ1-3
v_gene: TRBV7-2
d_gene: -

CDR3aa: CASSLRGPNTEAFF
CDR3nt: TGTGCCAGCAGCCTACGTGGACCGAACACTGAAGCTTTCTTT
abundance: -
len: 14
j_gene: TRBJ1-1
v_gene: TRBV11-3
d_gene: -

CDR3aa: CASRGQYNQPQHF
CDR3nt: TGTGCCAGCAGAGGACAGTACAATCAGCCCCAGCATTTT
abundance: -
len: 13
j_gene: TRBJ1-5
v_gene: TRBV2
d_gene: -

CDR3aa: CASSLFSDYGYTF
CDR3nt: TGTGCCAGCAGTCTCTTCTCGGATTATGGCTACACCTTC
abundance: once
len: 13
j_gene: TRBJ1-2
v_gene: TRBV28
d_gene: -

CDR3aa: CASSLDLGANNEKLFF
CDR3nt: TGTGCCAGCAGCTTGGACTTGGGGGCGAATAATGAAAAACTGTTTTTT
abundance: -
len: 16
j_gene: TRBJ1-4
v_gene: TRBV5-4
d_gene: -

CDR3aa: CASRDDRLSYNEQFF
CDR3nt: TGCGCCAGCAGGGATGACAGGCTCTCCTACAATGAGCAGTTCTTC
abundance: -
len: 15
j_gene: TRBJ2-1
v_gene: TRBV10-1
d_gene: -

CDR3aa: CAISEYWGRPFF
CDR3nt: TGTGCCATCAGTGAGTATTGGGGTCGTCCTTTCTTT
abundance: -
len: 12
j_gene: TRBJ1-1
v_gene: TRBV10-3
d_gene: -

CDR3aa: CASSETSGVETQYF
CDR3nt: TGTGCCAGCAGCGAGACTAGCGGGGTCGAGACCCAGTACTTC
abundance: -
len: 14
j_gene: TRBJ2-5
v_gene: TRBV9
d_gene: TRBD2

CDR3aa: CASRGTTDSGGGTDTQYF
CDR3nt: TGTGCCAGCAGGGGGACCACCGATAGCGGGGGGGGCACAGATACGCAGTATTTT
abundance: once
len: 18
j_gene: TRBJ2-3
v_gene: TRBV28
d_gene: TRBD2

CDR3aa: CASRRGGVPTGPYNEQFF
CDR3nt: TGTGCCAGCCGCCGAGGGGGGGTCCCGACAGGACCTTACAATGAGCAGTTCTTC
abundance: -
len: 18
j_gene: TRBJ2-1
v_gene: TRBV2
d_gene: -

CDR3aa: CASTRDWNSPLHF
CDR3nt: TGTGCCAGCACCCGGGACTGGAATTCACCCCTCCACTTT
abundance: once
len: 13
j_gene: TRBJ1-6
v_gene: TRBV12-3/TRBV12-4
d_gene: -

CDR3aa: CASSFGVIGAFF
CDR3nt: TGTGCCAGCAGCTTCGGGGTTATTGGAGCTTTCTTT
abundance: -
len: 12
j_gene: TRBJ1-1
v_gene: TRBV5-6
d_gene: -

CDR3aa: CASSPPSDRDEQFF
CDR3nt: TGTGCCAGCTCACCACCCTCCGACAGGGATGAGCAGTTCTTC
abundance: -
len: 14
j_gene: TRBJ2-1
v_gene: TRBV18
d_gene: TRBD1

CDR3aa: CASRAGPTVRTDTQYF
CDR3nt: TGCGCCAGCAGGGCGGGACCGACCGTAAGGACAGATACGCAGTATTTT
abundance: -
len: 16
j_gene: TRBJ2-3
v_gene: TRBV10-2
d_gene: -